Presented here are 26 T cell receptor beta chains from one specimen sequenced in a study of T-cell reconstitution after alpha-beta-depleted transplantation in children. Unique molecular identifiers were built into the TCRbeta library. One entry per CDR3 protein results from TCRdb running MiXCR on the PCR reads. The sample shows just over 950,000 distinct CDR3 sequences, under 30% of them seen only once. Sequencing was performed on PBMCs, mostly from graft donor cells, taken 360 days after TCRalphabeta/CD19-depleted stem cell transplant. These receptors were collected from a boy younger than two who had a stem cell transplant for SCID, so the T cells may come from the graft donor.

V usage is TRBV20-1 and J usage is TRBJ1-1; TRBD1 might be the D (6 bases). V was trimmed by 3 bases and J by 1 base, leaving 21 bases between them. Germline CDR1 and CDR2: DFQATT and SNEGSKA (reference sequence). The CDR3 is 17 residues long. The CDR3 loop is CSASRGGGGLRNTEAFF. DNA of the CDR3: TGCAGTGCTAGTCGGGGGGGCGGGGGCCTAAGGAACACTGAAGCTTTCTTT.

In this sample, this clonotype turned up a few times. CDR3 DNA sequence: TGTGCCAGCAGCCCTGGACCCGGGGAAGGAGAGCAGTTCTTC. Translating gives CASSPGPGEGEQFF. The chain uses TRBV7-3 and TRBJ2-1; possibly TRBD2 for D (5 bases). The ends were cut back, 5 bases at V and 10 bases at J, with 18 bases in the middle. The CDR3 extends over 14 amino acids. Germline values: CDR1 SGHTA, CDR2 FQGTGA.

The V call is TRBV19, the J call TRBJ1-2; no clear D gene. The germline gives CDR1 LNHDA, CDR2 SQIVND (reference sequence). Trimming removed 7 bases from V and 1 base from J, with 16 bases in between. CDR3 length: 15 amino acids. In DNA, the CDR3 is TGTGCCAGTATCGCGGGCGGAACTTATAACTATGGCTACACCTTC. Protein product: CASIAGGTYNYGYTF.

The V and J genes are TRBV12-3 or TRBV12-4 and TRBJ2-7, with 7 bases lining up with TRBD2. V was clipped by 4 bases and J by 0 bases; unmatched bases: 9. The CDR3 has 16 amino acids. CDR3 in DNA: TGTGCCAGCAGTTGGGGGAAGGAGCGGGGCTCCTACGAGCAGTACTTC. It is translated as CASSWGKERGSYEQYF.

This sequence joins TRBV28 and TRBJ2-7; a possible D gene is TRBD1 (5 bases). The CDR3 is 13 amino acids. Trimming left V 3 bases short and J 4 bases short, with 10 bases between. Germline CDR1 reads MDHEN; CDR2 reads SYDVKM. The CDR3 region is CASSFRQSYEQYF. The CDR3, as DNA: TGTGCCAGCAGTTTCCGACAGTCATACGAGCAGTACTTC.

This rearrangement joins TRBV6-5 to TRBJ2-7, with 10 bases matching TRBD1. CDR1 MNHEY and CDR2 SVGAGI come from the germline V gene. This CDR3 contains 17 residues. V was clipped by 0 bases and J by 6 bases; unmatched bases: 11. The CDR3, as DNA: TGTGCCAGCAGTTACTCTCCCCCCACGGACAGGGGGTCCGAGCAGTACTTC. This translates into CASSYSPPTDRGSEQYF.

This clonotype occurred a few times. The chain has TRBV10-3 and TRBJ2-5; TRBD2 agrees at 9 bases. Germline CDR1 is ENHRY and CDR2 is SYGVKD. Germline trimming cut 6 bases from V and 2 bases from J; bases unmatched to any gene: 1. This CDR3 region has 13 residues. This CDR3 reads CAISAGGQETQYF. The CDR3 DNA reads as TGTGCCATCAGCGCGGGGGGGCAAGAGACCCAGTACTTC.

There are a few counts of this clonotype. The rearrangement joins TRBV12-3 or TRBV12-4 to TRBJ1-3; D remains ambiguous. The CDR3 has 13 amino acids. V dropped 6 bases and J dropped 8 bases, with 14 bases sitting between them. This CDR3 is CASSYDIRYTIYF. DNA of the CDR3: TGTGCCAGCAGCTACGACATTCGCTACACCATATATTTT.

For the CDR3, the DNA is TGCGCCAGCAGCTGGGGGGGGAACTCCTACAATGAGCAGTTCTTC. Translation gives CASSWGGNSYNEQFF. V is TRBV5-1 and J is TRBJ2-1, with TRBD2 matching over 7 bases. Trimming cost V 3 bases and J 0 bases; bases outside gene matches: 3. Germline V lookup: CDR1 SGHRS, CDR2 YFSETQ. The length of the CDR3 is 15 residues.

In its sample, this clonotype was seen a few times. The chain links TRBV12-3 or TRBV12-4 to TRBJ2-5; TRBD2 matches 12 bases. Trimming took 3 bases from V and 1 from J; bases not matched to a gene: 6. This CDR3 is built from 17 residues. Here the CDR3 DNA reads TGTGCCAGCAGTTTCAAGAGACTAGCGGGGGCCCAAGAGACCCAGTACTTC. Its translation: CASSFKRLAGAQETQYF.

In its sample, this clonotype was seen a few times. The chain couples TRBV18 to TRBJ2-1; D perhaps matches TRBD2 (5 bases). The CDR3 is 15 amino acids. Deletions cut 2 bases from V and 4 bases from J, with 12 bases between. Germline CDR1 is KGHSH and CDR2 is LQKENI. This CDR3 is CASSPNGLIYNEQFF. CDR3 bases: TGTGCCAGCTCACCAAATGGACTGATTTACAATGAGCAGTTCTTC.

This clonotype came up a few times. The rearrangement links TRBV24-1 to TRBJ1-5; D is possibly TRBD1 (6 bases). Per germline, CDR1 KGHDR and CDR2 SFDVKD. The CDR3 consists of 16 residues. V lost 4 bases to trimming and J lost 6 bases, with 18 bases between them. Here the CDR3 reads CATSEPIRGTGQPQHF. The CDR3 DNA follows: TGTGCCACCAGTGAACCAATCAGGGGAACAGGTCAGCCCCAGCATTTT.

This chain uses TRBV11-2 with TRBJ2-1; 9 positions match TRBD1. Germline loops: CDR1 SGHAT, CDR2 FQNNGV. The CDR3 length is 18 residues. J gave up 3 bases and V 0 bases, and 9 bases lay outside the gene matches. CDR3 region: CASSLERMGQGHYNEQFF. CDR3 sequence (DNA): TGTGCCAGCAGCTTAGAAAGGATGGGACAGGGTCACTACAATGAGCAGTTCTTC.

This clonotype was detected only a few times. The DNA for the CDR3 is TGTGCCAGCAGCAAACAGGCGGGGGACTCCTACGAGCAGTACTTC. It codes for CASSKQAGDSYEQYF. The chain carries TRBV11-2 and TRBJ2-7, with 7 bases aligning to TRBD2. V lost 5 bases and J lost 0; bases outside the gene matches: 7. Germline CDR1 and CDR2: SGHAT and FQNNGV. The CDR3 is 15 residues long. The full variable domain, completed using reference TRBV11-2 and TRBJ2-7, is EAGVAQSPRYKIIEKRQSVAFWCNPISGHATLYWYQQILGQGPKLLIQFQNNGVVDDSQLPKDRFSAERLKGVDSTLKIQPAKLEDSAVYLCASSKQAGDSYEQYFGPGTRLTVT.

This clonotype was counted a few times. V gene TRBV7-2 combines with J gene TRBJ2-1, with 11 nucleotides matching TRBD2. CDR1 is SGHTA, CDR2 FQGNSA, per germline. This CDR3 contains 16 residues. The J segment lost 8 bases and the V segment lost 5 bases, leaving 11 bases of the junction unmatched. The CDR3 is CASSPRSGGAVYEQFF. CDR3 nucleotide sequence: TGTGCCAGCAGCCCCCGTAGCGGGGGGGCCGTATATGAGCAGTTCTTC.

The rearrangement joins TRBV4-1 to TRBJ2-7, with a tentative D call TRBD1 (6 bases). The CDR3 contains 17 residues. Trimming took 4 bases from V and 5 from J, leaving 24 bases between them. Germline CDR1 MGHRA, CDR2 YSYEKL. The CDR3 coding sequence is TGCGCCAGCAGCCGCGAAGGGTTGTCAGGGGAGCCCGACGAGCAGTACTTC. Translation: CASSREGLSGEPDEQYF.

The chain combines TRBV11-2 with TRBJ1-4, with D possibly TRBD1 on 5 matching bases. Trimming pared 5 bases from V and 8 bases from J, leaving 15 bases between. The CDR3 loop spans 14 amino acids. Germline V CDR1 and CDR2: SGHAT, FQNNGV. The CDR3 protein is CASSRSRVGEKLFF. Written as DNA, the CDR3 is TGTGCCAGCAGCCGCTCCAGGGTAGGAGAAAAACTGTTTTTT.

This chain joins TRBV7-9 and TRBJ2-5, with TRBD1 matching 7 bases. Germline V gene lookup returns CDR1 SEHNR and CDR2 FQNEAQ (reference sequence). The V gene end was trimmed by 2 bases and the J gene end by 4 bases; junction bases not matched to a gene: 10. The CDR3 is 16 residues long. The CDR3 coding sequence is TGTGCCAGCAGCTTACGTGAGGGGGCCCTCGGAGAGACCCAGTACTTC. It specifies CASSLREGALGETQYF. Full variable domain (missing parts from reference TRBV7-9 and TRBJ2-5): DTGVSQNPRHKITKRGQNVTFRCDPISEHNRLYWYRQTLGQGPEFLTYFQNEAQLEKSRLLSDRFSAERPKGSFSTLEIQRTEQGDSAMYLCASSLREGALGETQYFGPGTRLLVL.

This clonotype came up a few times. V is TRBV20-1 and J is TRBJ2-2; the D call may be TRBD1 or TRBD2 (6 bases each). Germline CDR1 DFQATT, CDR2 SNEGSKA (reference sequence). The CDR3 consists of 17 residues. V dropped 0 bases and J dropped 6 bases, with 20 bases sitting between them. The CDR3 here is CSAREYGGRRGAGELFF. The CDR3 nucleotides read TGCAGTGCTAGAGAATACGGCGGACGAAGGGGGGCCGGGGAGCTGTTTTTT.

J is TRBJ2-5 and V is TRBV10-3; D ambiguous. CDR3 size: 14 residues. Trimming removed 4 bases at V and 3 bases at J, with 12 bases between. Germline V CDR1 and CDR2: ENHRY, SYGVKD. The DNA for the CDR3 is TGTGCCATCAGTGGGTACGGACGGGAAGAGACCCAGTACTTC. Translating it yields CAISGYGREETQYF.

The V and J genes are TRBV9 and TRBJ1-4, with TRBD1 matching 10 bases. This CDR3 has 15 residues. Trimming took 3 bases from V and 8 from J; bases not matched to a gene: 7. CDR1 is SGDLS, CDR2 YYNGEE, per germline. In nucleotides, the CDR3 is TGTGCCAGCAGCGCCTCCGGGACAGGGGTCGAAAAACTGTTTTTT. It encodes CASSASGTGVEKLFF.

In this sample, this clonotype turned up a few times. The chain joins TRBV6-5 to TRBJ1-3, with 9 bases matching TRBD1. From germline, CDR1 is MNHEY and CDR2 SVGAGI. The CDR3 consists of 16 residues. The V and J ends lost 2 bases and 2 bases, in that order; junction bases with no gene match: 4. The CDR3 sequence is CASSYDRGLAGNTIYF. Written as DNA, the CDR3 is TGTGCCAGCAGTTACGACAGGGGGTTGGCTGGAAACACCATATATTTT.

This clonotype was seen a few times. One end of the junction is discordant with germline, which a read error may explain. The chain couples TRBV29-1 to TRBJ2-5; perhaps TRBD2 as D (6 bases). CDR3 length: 13 amino acids. Germline V gene sequence: CDR1 SQVTM, CDR2 ANQGSEA. The CDR3 loop reads CGVRGGVQETQYF. As DNA, the CDR3 is TGCGGCGTTCGAGGCGGGGTCCAAGAGACCCAGTACTTC.

This clonotype was seen a handful of times. The chain has TRBV5-1 and TRBJ2-7; D tentatively fits TRBD1 or TRBD2 (5 bases each). V gave up 4 bases and J gave up 10 bases, with 21 bases separating them. The CDR3 is 14 residues long. Germline lookup yields CDR1 SGHRS and CDR2 YFSETQ. The chain's CDR3 is CASSGDGDANPQYF. The CDR3 nucleotides read TGCGCCAGCAGCGGTGACGGGGACGCCAATCCCCAGTACTTC.

In its sample, this clonotype was seen a few times. This chain connects TRBV12-3 or TRBV12-4 to TRBJ1-1; a weak D match, TRBD1 (5 bases). V was shortened by 5 bases and J by 4 bases, with 11 bases between the two germline ends. CDR3 length equals 13 residues. In nucleotides, the CDR3 is TGTGCCAGCAGTACCAGGGTTCTCACTGAAGCTTTCTTT. Translated, it gives CASSTRVLTEAFF.

This clonotype was detected only a few times. This rearrangement joins TRBV28 to TRBJ2-7; 13 bases are a match to TRBD2. This CDR3 is built from 17 residues. Germline trimming cut 5 bases from V and 1 base from J; bases unmatched to any gene: 8. The germline gives CDR1 MDHEN, CDR2 SYDVKM. CDR3 in amino acids: CASSGGGLAGMSYEQYF. The CDR3 DNA reads as TGTGCCAGCAGTGGGGGGGGACTAGCGGGGATGTCCTACGAGCAGTACTTC. Looking up the rest from reference TRBV28 and TRBJ2-7 gives the full variable domain: DVKVTQSSRYLVKRTGEKVFLECVQDMDHENMFWYRQDPGLGLRLIYFSYDVKMKEKGDIPEGYSVSREKKERFSLILESASTNQTSMYLCASSGGGLAGMSYEQYFGPGTRLTVT.